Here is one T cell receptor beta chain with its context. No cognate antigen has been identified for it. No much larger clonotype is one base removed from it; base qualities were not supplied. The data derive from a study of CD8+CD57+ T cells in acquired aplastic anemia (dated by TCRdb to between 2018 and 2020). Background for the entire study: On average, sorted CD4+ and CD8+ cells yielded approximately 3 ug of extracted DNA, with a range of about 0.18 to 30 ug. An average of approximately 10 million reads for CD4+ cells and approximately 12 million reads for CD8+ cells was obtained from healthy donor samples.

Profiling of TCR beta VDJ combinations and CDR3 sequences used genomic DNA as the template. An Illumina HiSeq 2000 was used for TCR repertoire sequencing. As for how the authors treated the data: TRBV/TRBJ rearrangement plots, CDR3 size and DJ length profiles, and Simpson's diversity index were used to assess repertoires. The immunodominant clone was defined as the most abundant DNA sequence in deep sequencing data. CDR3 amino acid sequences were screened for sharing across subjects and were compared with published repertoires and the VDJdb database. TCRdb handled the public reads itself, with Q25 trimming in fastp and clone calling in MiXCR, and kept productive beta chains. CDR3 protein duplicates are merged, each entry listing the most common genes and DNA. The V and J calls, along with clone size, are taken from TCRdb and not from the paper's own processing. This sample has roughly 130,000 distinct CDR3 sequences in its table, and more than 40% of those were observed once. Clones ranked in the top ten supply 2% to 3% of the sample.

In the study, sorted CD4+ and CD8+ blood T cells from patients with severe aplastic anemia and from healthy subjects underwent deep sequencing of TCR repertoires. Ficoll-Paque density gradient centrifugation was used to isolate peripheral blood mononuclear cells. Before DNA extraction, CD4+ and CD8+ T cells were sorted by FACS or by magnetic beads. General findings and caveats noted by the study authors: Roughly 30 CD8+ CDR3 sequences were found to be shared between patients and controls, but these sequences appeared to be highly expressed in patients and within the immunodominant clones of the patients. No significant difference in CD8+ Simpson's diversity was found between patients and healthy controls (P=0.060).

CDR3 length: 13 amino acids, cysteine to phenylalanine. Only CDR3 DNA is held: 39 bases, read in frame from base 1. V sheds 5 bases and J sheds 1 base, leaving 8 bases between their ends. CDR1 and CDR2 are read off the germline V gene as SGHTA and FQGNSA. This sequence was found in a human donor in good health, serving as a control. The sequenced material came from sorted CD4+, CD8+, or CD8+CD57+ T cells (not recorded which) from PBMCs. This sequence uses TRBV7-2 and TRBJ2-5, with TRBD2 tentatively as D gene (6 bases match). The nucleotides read TGTGCCAGCAGCGGGGACTCCCAAGAGACCCAGTACTTC. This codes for CASSGDSQETQYF.